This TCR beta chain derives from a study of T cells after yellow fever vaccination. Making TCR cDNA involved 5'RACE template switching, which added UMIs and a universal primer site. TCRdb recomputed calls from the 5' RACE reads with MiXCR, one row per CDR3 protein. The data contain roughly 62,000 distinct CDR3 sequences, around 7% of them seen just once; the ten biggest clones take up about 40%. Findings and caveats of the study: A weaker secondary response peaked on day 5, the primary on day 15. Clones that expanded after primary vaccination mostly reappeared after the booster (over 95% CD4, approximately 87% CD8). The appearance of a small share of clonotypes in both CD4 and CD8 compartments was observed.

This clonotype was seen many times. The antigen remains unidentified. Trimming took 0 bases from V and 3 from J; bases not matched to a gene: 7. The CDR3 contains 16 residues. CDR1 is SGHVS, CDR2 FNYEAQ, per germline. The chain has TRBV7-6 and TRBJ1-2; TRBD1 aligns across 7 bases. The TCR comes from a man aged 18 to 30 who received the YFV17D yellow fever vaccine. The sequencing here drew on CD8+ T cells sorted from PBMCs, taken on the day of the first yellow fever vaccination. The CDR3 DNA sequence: TGTGCCAGCAGCTTAGCTTCTGAAACAGGGGACTATGGCTACACCTTC. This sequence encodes CASSLASETGDYGYTF.